This TCR beta chain appears in the sequencing data of a study of T cells in Graves' hyperthyroidism and ophthalmopathy. Overall study findings and caveats: Ophthalmopathy was predicted by the model a median of roughly 6 months ahead of onset.

RNA transcripts provided the source from which TCR beta CDR3 regions were amplified. HTBI primers drove first-round RT-PCR of the TCR CDR3. TCRdb recomputed calls from the multiplex PCR reads with MiXCR, one row per CDR3 protein. The sample has a few hundred thousand distinct CDR3 sequences, more than 45% seen once; the top ten hold around a fifth. Many counts were recorded for this clonotype. Its antigen is still unknown. In germline, CDR1 is LNHDA, CDR2 SQIVND (reference sequence). With 3 bases removed from V and 7 bases from J, the gap between germline ends came to 16 bases. CDR3 length: 16 amino acids.

V and J are TRBV19 and TRBJ1-6, with D perhaps matching TRBD1 (5 bases). This clonotype was obtained from an adult woman with Graves' disease, either hyperthyroidism or ophthalmopathy (not recorded which). The sequencing sample was made of peripheral blood or thyroid tissue (not recorded which). The CDR3 DNA sequence: TGTGCCAGTAGTATCCAAGGACACCCATTGAATTCACCCCTCCACTTT. Its protein is CASSIQGHPLNSPLHF. Combining the CDR3 with reference TRBV19 and TRBJ1-6 gives the whole variable domain DGGITQSPKYLFRKEGQNVTLSCEQNLNHDAMYWYRQDPGQGLRLIYYSQIVNDFQKGDIAEGYSVSREKKESFPLTVTSAQKNPTAFYLCASSIQGHPLNSPLHFGNGTRLTVT.